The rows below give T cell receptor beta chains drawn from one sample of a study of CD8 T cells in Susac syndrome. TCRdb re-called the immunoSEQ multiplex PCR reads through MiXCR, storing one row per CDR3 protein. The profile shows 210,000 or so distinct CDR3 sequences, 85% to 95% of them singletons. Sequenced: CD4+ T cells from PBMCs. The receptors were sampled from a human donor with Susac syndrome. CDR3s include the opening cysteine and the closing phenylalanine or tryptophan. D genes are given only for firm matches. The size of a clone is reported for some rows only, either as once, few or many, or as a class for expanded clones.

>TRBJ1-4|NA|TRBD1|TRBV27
CASSLVQGAREKLFF
TGTGCCAGCAGTCTAGTACAGGGGGCGAGGGAAAAACTGTTTTTT
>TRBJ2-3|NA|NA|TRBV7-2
CASSTRRNTQYF
TGTGCCAGCAGTACGAGAAGAAATACGCAGTATTTT
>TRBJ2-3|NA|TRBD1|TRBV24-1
CATSDPTGGTDTQYF
TGTGCCACCAGTGATCCCACAGGGGGGACAGATACGCAGTATTTT
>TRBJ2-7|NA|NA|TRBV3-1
CASSPYPSGTDRYEQYF
TGTGCCAGCAGCCCGTACCCCTCCGGGACGGACCGCTACGAGCAGTACTTC
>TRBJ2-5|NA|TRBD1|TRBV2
CASVRDSQETQYF
TGTGCCAGCGTCCGGGACAGTCAAGAGACCCAGTACTTC
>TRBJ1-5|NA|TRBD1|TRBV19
CASSVPRATGGNQPQHF
TGTGCCAGTAGTGTCCCCCGTGCGACAGGGGGCAATCAGCCCCAGCATTTT
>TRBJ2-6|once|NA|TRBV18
CASSPGGASGANVLTF
TGTGCCAGCTCACCAGGGGGCGCTTCTGGGGCCAACGTCCTGACTTTC
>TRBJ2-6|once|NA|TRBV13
CASSVTVGGTGANVLTF
TGTGCCAGCAGCGTAACAGTGGGGGGAACTGGGGCCAACGTCCTGACTTTC
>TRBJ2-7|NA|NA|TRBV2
CASSNRQDTYEQYF
TGTGCCAGCAGTAATAGACAGGATACCTACGAGCAGTACTTC
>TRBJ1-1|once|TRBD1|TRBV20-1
CSARVGQGNTEAFF
TGCAGTGCTAGAGTCGGACAGGGGAACACTGAAGCTTTCTTT
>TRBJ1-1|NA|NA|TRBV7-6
CASSLKQNTEAFF
TGTGCCAGCAGCTTAAAACAGAACACTGAAGCTTTCTTT
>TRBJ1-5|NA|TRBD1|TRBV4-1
CASSQRDRGDQPQHF
TGCGCCAGCAGCCAACGGGACAGGGGGGATCAGCCCCAGCATTTT
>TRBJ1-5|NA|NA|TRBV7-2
CASSLGQRVVNQPQHF
TGTGCCAGCAGCTTAGGACAGAGGGTGGTTAATCAGCCCCAGCATTTT
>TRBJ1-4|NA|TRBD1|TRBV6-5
CASSRDAGGGGKLFF
TGTGCCAGCAGTCGAGACGCAGGGGGCGGTGGGAAACTGTTTTTT
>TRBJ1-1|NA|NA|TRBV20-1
CSAREAGFTEAFF
TGCAGTGCTAGAGAGGCTGGGTTCACTGAAGCTTTCTTT
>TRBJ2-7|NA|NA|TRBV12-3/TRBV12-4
CASSLYGGSSYEQYF
TGTGCCAGCAGTTTATATGGGGGATCCTCCTACGAGCAGTACTTC
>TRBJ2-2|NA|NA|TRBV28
CASSLGRATGELFF
TGTGCCAGCAGTTTGGGCAGGGCCACCGGGGAGCTGTTTTTT
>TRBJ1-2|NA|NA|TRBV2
CASSDGFYGYTF
TGTGCCAGCAGCGACGGATTCTATGGCTACACCTTC
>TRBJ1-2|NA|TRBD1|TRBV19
CASSATRQGAVNYGYTF
TGTGCCAGCTCCGCGACCAGACAGGGAGCAGTTAACTATGGCTACACCTTC
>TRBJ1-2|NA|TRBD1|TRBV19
CASTDRTGVGGYTF
TGTGCCAGTACCGACCGGACAGGGGTCGGGGGCTACACCTTC
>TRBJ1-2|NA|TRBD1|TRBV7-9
CASSSLLGARQGAAYGYTF
TGTGCCAGCAGCTCGCTATTGGGTGCCCGACAGGGGGCCGCCTATGGCTACACCTTC
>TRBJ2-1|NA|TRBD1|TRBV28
CASSFPGQGVEQFF
TGTGCCAGCAGTTTCCCAGGACAGGGGGTTGAGCAGTTCTTC
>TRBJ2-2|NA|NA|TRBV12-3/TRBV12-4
CASSPPGQGLSTGELFF
TGTGCCAGCAGTCCCCCCGGCCAGGGGTTGAGCACCGGGGAGCTGTTTTTT
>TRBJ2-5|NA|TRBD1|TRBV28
CASSINRGRSQETQYF
TGTGCCAGCAGTATCAACAGGGGGAGAAGCCAAGAGACCCAGTACTTC
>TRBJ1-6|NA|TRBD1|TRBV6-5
CASSSQDRGFESPLHF
TGTGCCAGCAGTTCCCAGGACAGGGGTTTCGAGTCACCCCTCCACTTT
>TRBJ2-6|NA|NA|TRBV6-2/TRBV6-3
CASRDSGANVLTF
TGTGCCAGCAGAGACTCTGGGGCCAACGTCCTGACTTTC
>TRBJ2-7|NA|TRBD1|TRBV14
CASSQDQGAMALEQYF
TGTGCCAGCAGCCAAGATCAGGGGGCCATGGCCCTCGAGCAGTACTTC
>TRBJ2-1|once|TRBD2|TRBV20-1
CSASNLAGNLNEQFF
TGCAGTGCTAGCAACCTAGCGGGGAATTTGAATGAGCAGTTCTTC